This T cell receptor beta chain came from a study of blood T cell repertoires in COVID-19. At the level of the study: Acute-phase and convalescent COVID-19 samples originated in the United States, Italy and Spain. T cells, B-cell-depleted T cells, or PBMCs provided the cDNA or gDNA that served as material.

Germline loops: CDR1 SNHLY, CDR2 FYNNEI. The CDR3 length is 14 residues. V shed 7 bases and J 7 bases; nucleotides not matched to a gene: 7. Sequencing used immunoSEQ multiplex PCR; TCRdb keeps in-frame clones, though not all of them. The sample shows fewer than 200,000 clones, 84% of them seen only once. V and J are TRBV2 and TRBJ1-6; the match to TRBD1 covers 7 bases. Sequencing input: peripheral blood. This receptor was obtained from a man aged 40-55 years who had recovered from COVID-19. The CDR3 sequence: CASMGDSLNSPLHF. The CDR3, as DNA: TGTGCCAGCATGGGGGACAGTCTAAATTCACCCCTCCACTTT.